This T cell receptor beta chain emerged from a study of blood T cell repertoires in COVID-19. At the level of the study: Spain, Italy and the United States supplied samples that represented acute and convalescent COVID-19.

The table came from immunoSEQ multiplex PCR; TCRdb's copy has only in-frame clones and leaves some out. The sample holds 150,000 to 250,000 clones, approximately 86% seen once. This CDR3 contains 15 residues. V lost 1 base and J 4 bases, leaving 13 bases between the germline ends. Germline V gene data show CDR1 as SGHTA and CDR2 as FQGNSA. Participants were aged about 18 to 90 years, lived in 20 to 30 US areas, and enrolled virtually. The chain employs TRBV7-2 and TRBJ1-1; D possibly corresponds to TRBD1 (5 bases). Material for sequencing was PBMCs or T cells enriched from blood (not recorded which). The sequence was obtained from a woman in her twenties or thirties who had recovered from COVID-19. CDR3 in DNA: TGTGCCAGCAGCTTAGAGTGGGCAGGGCTCACTGAAGCTTTCTTT. This translates into CASSLEWAGLTEAFF.